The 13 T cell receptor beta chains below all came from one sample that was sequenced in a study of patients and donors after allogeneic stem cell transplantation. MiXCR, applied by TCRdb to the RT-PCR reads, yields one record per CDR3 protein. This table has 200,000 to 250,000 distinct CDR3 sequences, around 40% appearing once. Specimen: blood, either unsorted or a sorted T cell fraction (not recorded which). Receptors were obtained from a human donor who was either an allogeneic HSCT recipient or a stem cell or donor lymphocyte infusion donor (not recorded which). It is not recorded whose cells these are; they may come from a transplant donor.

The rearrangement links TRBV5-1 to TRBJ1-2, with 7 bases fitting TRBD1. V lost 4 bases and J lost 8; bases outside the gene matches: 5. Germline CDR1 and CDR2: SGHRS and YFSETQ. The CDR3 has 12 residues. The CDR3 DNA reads TGCGCCAGCAGCCCCGACAGGGCGGGCTACACCTTC. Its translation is CASSPDRAGYTF.

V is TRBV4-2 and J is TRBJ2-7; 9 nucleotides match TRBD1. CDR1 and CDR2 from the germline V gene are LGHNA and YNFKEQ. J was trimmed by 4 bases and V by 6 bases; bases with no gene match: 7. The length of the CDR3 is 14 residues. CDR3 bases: TGTGCCAGCAGTCCGCTGGACAGGGGTTACGAGCAGTACTTC. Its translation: CASSPLDRGYEQYF.

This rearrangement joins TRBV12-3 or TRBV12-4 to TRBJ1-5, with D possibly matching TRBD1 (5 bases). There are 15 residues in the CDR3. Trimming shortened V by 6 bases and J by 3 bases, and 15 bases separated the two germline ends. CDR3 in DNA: TGTGCCAGCAGCAACTGGGACGGGCCCAATCAGCCCCAGCATTTT. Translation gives CASSNWDGPNQPQHF.

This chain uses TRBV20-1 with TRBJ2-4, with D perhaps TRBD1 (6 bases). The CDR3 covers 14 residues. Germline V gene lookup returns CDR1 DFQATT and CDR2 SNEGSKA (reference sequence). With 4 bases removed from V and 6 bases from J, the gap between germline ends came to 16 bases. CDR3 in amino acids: CSATTGRLGNIQYF. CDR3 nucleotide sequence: TGCAGTGCTACAACAGGGCGGCTAGGAAACATTCAGTACTTC.

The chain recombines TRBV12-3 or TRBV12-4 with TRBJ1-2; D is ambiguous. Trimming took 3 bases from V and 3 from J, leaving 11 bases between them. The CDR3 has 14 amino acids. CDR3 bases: TGTGCCAGCAGTTTGCACGGCTCAGACTATGGCTACACCTTC. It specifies CASSLHGSDYGYTF.

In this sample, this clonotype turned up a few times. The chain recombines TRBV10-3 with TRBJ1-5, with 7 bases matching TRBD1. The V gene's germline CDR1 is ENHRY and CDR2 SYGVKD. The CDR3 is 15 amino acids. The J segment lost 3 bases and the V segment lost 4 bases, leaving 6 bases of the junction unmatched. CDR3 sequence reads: CAISVGTDLNQPQHF. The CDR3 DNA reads TGTGCCATCAGTGTCGGGACAGATCTCAATCAGCCCCAGCATTTT.

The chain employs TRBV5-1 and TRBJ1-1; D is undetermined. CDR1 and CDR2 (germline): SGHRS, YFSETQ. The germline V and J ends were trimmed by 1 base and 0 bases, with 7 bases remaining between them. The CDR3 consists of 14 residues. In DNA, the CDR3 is TGCGCCAGCAGCTTGTACAGACTGAACACTGAAGCTTTCTTT. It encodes CASSLYRLNTEAFF.

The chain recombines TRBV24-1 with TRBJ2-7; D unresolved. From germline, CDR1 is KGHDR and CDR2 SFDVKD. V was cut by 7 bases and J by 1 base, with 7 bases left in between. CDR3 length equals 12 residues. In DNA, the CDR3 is TGTGCCACCAGCGAAGGGTCCTACGAGCAGTACTTC. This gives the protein CATSEGSYEQYF.

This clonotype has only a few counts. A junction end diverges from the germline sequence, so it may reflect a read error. The CDR3 DNA follows: TGTGCCAGCAGCCAAGCATTGGGAGCGCGATCCTACGAGCAGTACTTC. Translated: CASSQALGARSYEQYF. The J gene is TRBJ2-7, the V gene TRBV4-1; D possibly corresponds to TRBD2 (5 bases). CDR3 length: 16 amino acids. Germline V lookup: CDR1 MGHRA, CDR2 YSYEKL.

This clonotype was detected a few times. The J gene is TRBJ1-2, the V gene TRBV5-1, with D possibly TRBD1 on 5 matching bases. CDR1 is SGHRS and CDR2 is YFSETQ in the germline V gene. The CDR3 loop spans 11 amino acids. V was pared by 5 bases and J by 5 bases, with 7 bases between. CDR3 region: CASSTGYGYTF. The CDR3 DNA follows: TGCGCCAGCAGTACAGGTTATGGCTACACCTTC.

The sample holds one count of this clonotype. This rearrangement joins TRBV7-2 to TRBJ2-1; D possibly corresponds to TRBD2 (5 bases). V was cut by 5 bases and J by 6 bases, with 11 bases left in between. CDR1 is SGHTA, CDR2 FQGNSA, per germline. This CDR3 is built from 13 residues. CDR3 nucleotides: TGTGCCAGCAGCCACCGGAGCGGCAATGAGCAGTTCTTC. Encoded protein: CASSHRSGNEQFF.

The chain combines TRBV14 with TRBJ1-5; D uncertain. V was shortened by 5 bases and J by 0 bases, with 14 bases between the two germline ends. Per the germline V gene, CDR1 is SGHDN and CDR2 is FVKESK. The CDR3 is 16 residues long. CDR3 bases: TGTGCCAGCAGCTCCAAACCGCCGATTAGCAATCAGCCCCAGCATTTT. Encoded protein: CASSSKPPISNQPQHF. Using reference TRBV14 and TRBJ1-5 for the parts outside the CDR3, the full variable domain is EAGVTQFPSHSVIEKGQTVTLRCDPISGHDNLYWYRRVMGKEIKFLLHFVKESKQDESGMPNNRFLAERTGGTYSTLKVQPAELEDSGVYFCASSSKPPISNQPQHFGDGTRLSIL.

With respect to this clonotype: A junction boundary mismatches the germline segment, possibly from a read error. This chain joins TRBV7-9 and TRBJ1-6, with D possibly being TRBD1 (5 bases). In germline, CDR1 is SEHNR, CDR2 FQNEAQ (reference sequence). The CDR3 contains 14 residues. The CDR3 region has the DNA TGTGCCAGCAGCTTAGGAGGGACGGCTTCACCCCTCCAGTTT. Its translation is CASSLGGTASPLQF.